The sequence of this TCR beta chain was determined in a study of shared clonotypes between healthy human individuals. Positively selected for CCR7, the CD45RO-negative cells used as naive CD8 cells excluded terminally differentiated effector memory CD45RA+ cells. Replicate PCRs run on sorted subsets employed around 200 ng DNA, roughly 30,000 T cell genomes. Clones were read by immunoSEQ multiplex PCR, and TCRdb kept only the in-frame ones, dropping some. The table includes approximately 600,000 clones, approximately 95% detected once. CDR1 is SEHNR, CDR2 FQNEAQ, per germline (reference sequence). CDR3 length: 15 amino acids. The V end was cut by 5 bases, the J end by 3 bases, with 17 bases between.

The specimen was naive CD8+ T cells sorted from blood. J is TRBJ2-7 and V is TRBV7-9; TRBD1 might be the D (6 bases). The sequence was obtained from a woman in her 30s in good health. Written as DNA, the CDR3 is TGTGCCAGCAGCGAGCAGACAGGAGAATACTACGAGCAGTACTTC. It translates to CASSEQTGEYYEQYF.